A selection of T cell receptor beta chains follows, all from one sample in a study of shared clonotypes between healthy human individuals. Here immunoSEQ multiplex PCR was the method, and the copy in TCRdb shows in-frame clones only, minus some. The sample has about 2.2 million clones, around 93% seen once. The sequencing input was naive CD8+ T cells from PBMCs. The receptor set was obtained from a man in his late teens or twenties in good health. Some clones in this sample may be carry-over from other donors' samples. CDR3s include the opening cysteine and the closing phenylalanine or tryptophan. D genes are given only for firm matches. Only some rows state a clone size, as once, few, many or a class for expanded clones.

d_gene,abundance,v_gene,j_gene,CDR3nt,CDR3aa
TRBD2,once,TRBV7-2,TRBJ2-7,TGTGCCAGCAGCCCCGGGGGGGGGCTTGTATACTTC,CASSPGGGLVYF
NA,NA,TRBV6-1,TRBJ2-2,TGTGCCAGCAGTGAATGGGAGGGGGCGACCGGGGAGCTGTTTTTT,CASSEWEGATGELFF
NA,once,TRBV6-5,TRBJ2-2,TGTGCCAGCAGTGCCCAGGGTCCGGGGGAGCTGTTTTTT,CASSAQGPGELFF
NA,NA,TRBV7-9,TRBJ1-4,TGTGCCAGCAGCCCGGATGAGGTGTTTAATGAAAAACTGTTTTTT,CASSPDEVFNEKLFF
NA,NA,TRBV7-8,TRBJ1-1,TGTGCCAGCAGCGGTCGGGACATCACTGAAGCTTTCTTT,CASSGRDITEAFF
TRBD1,NA,TRBV27,TRBJ1-5,TGTGCCAGCAGCAAGACAGGGGGTAATCAGCCCCAGCATTTT,CASSKTGGNQPQHF
TRBD2,once,TRBV4-2,TRBJ2-7,TGTGCCAGCAGCCCTGGACTAGCGGGGGGGTACGAGCAGTACTTC,CASSPGLAGGYEQYF
NA,NA,TRBV27,TRBJ2-7,TGTGCCAGCAGTTCGTCCACTGGGGACACTACCTACGAGCAGTACTTC,CASSSSTGDTTYEQYF
NA,NA,TRBV18,TRBJ1-4,TGTGCCAGCTCACCGGTAGAGGAGGAAAAACTGTTTTTT,CASSPVEEEKLFF
TRBD1,NA,TRBV9,TRBJ2-5,TGTGCCAGCAGCGTAGACAGGGGGAGCGGAGAGACCCAGTACTTC,CASSVDRGSGETQYF
NA,NA,TRBV27,TRBJ1-5,TGTGCCAGCAGACCCTCGGGGCGACCCCATAGCAATCAGCCCCAGCATTTT,CASRPSGRPHSNQPQHF
NA,NA,TRBV9,TRBJ2-6,TGTGCCAGCAGCGTAGTTGGCAGCCCCTCTGGGGCCAACGTCCTGACTTTC,CASSVVGSPSGANVLTF
TRBD1,NA,TRBV7-9,TRBJ1-3,TGTGCCAGCAGCTACCCGGGACAGTACTCTGGAAACACCATATATTTT,CASSYPGQYSGNTIYF
NA,NA,TRBV7-9,TRBJ1-5,TGTGCCAGCAGCTCATTGAATCAGCCCCAGCATTTT,CASSSLNQPQHF
NA,NA,TRBV7-9,TRBJ1-4,TGTGCCAGCAGCTCAAGTCCCGGCGGTGAAAAACTGTTTTTT,CASSSSPGGEKLFF
TRBD1,NA,TRBV7-9,TRBJ2-5,TGTGCCAGCAGCGACAGGGGGAGCGGGCAAGAGACCCAGTACTTC,CASSDRGSGQETQYF
NA,NA,TRBV4-1,TRBJ1-4,TGCGCCAGCAGCGTGACTCGGGGGTCAGTTAGACTTTTT,CASSVTRGSVRLF
NA,NA,TRBV4-2,TRBJ2-7,TGTGCCAGCAGCCAATTTTCAGCAGGGGATAGCGGCTTTGAGCAGTACTTC,CASSQFSAGDSGFEQYF
NA,NA,TRBV27,TRBJ1-5,TGTGCCAGCAGTTTAACCCCTGGACTTAATCAGCCCCAGCATTTT,CASSLTPGLNQPQHF
NA,NA,TRBV6-1,TRBJ1-5,TGTGCCAGCAGTGAGTTTAGGGGTTTCAATCAGCCCCAGCATTTT,CASSEFRGFNQPQHF